This TCR beta chain was captured by sequencing in a study of blood T cell repertoires in COVID-19. Study as a whole: In each case, the material was cDNA or gDNA derived from T cells, B-cell-depleted T cells, or PBMCs.

The V end lost 8 bases, the J end lost 3 bases, and 4 bases lay between the germline ends. The CDR3 is made up of 10 amino acids. Germline assignment: CDR1 WSHSY and CDR2 SAAADI. This clone was observed once. Original processing methods: The authors estimated nucleated cell counts from reference gene primer amplification. Clones were sequenced by immunoSEQ multiplex PCR, and TCRdb holds only the in-frame ones, with some missing. The V and J calls and clone size were taken over from that table, and D and trimming were inferred from the DNA. The sample records some 270,000 clones, approximately 90% being singletons. Across 20 to 25 US areas, participants ranged in age from roughly 18 to 95 years. Participant-reported clinical history was the basis for cohort assignment.

Sequencing input: PBMCs or T cells enriched from blood (not recorded which). The clonotype comes from a man in his forties or fifties who had been exposed to COVID-19. V and J are TRBV10-2 and TRBJ1-1; no clear D. The CDR3 nucleotides read TGCGCCAGCCCGGACACTGAAGCTTTCTTT. Protein sequence: CASPDTEAFF.